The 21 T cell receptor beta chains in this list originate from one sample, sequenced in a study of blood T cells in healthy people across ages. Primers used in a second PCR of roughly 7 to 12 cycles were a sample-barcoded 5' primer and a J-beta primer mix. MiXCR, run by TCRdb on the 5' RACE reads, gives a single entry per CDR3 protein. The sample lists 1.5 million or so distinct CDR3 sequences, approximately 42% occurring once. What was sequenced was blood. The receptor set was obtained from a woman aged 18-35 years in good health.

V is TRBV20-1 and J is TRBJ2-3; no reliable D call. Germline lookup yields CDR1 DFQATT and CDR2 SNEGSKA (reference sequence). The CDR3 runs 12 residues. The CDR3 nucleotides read TGCAGCGTAGGGCGGCCAACAGATACGCAGTATTTT. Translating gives CSVGRPTDTQYF.

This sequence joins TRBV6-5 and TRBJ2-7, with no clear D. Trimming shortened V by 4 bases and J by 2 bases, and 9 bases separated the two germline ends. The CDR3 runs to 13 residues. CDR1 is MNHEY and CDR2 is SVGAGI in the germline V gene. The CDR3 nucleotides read TGTGCCAGCAGTTCTAAGACCCCCTACGAGCAGTACTTC. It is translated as CASSSKTPYEQYF.

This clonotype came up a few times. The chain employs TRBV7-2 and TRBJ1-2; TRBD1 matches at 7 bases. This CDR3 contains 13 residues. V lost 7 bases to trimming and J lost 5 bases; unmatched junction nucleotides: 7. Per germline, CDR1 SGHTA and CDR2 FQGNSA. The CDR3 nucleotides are TGTGCCAGCACCCCGGGACAGCTTTATGGCTACACCTTC. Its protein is CASTPGQLYGYTF.

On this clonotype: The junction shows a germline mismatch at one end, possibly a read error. The CDR3 loop reads CASSYTGEEAQYF. The DNA of the CDR3 is TGTGCCAGCAGTTACACCGGGGAAGAGGCCCAGTACTTC. The chain links TRBV6-6 to TRBJ2-5; D might be TRBD2 (5 bases). The CDR3 consists of 13 residues. Per germline, CDR1 MNHNY and CDR2 SVGAGI (reference sequence).

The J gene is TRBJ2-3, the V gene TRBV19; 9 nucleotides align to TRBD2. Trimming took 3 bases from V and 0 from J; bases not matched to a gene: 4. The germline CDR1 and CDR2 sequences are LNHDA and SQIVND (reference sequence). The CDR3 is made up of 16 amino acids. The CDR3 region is CASSIQTSGSTDTQYF. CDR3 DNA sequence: TGTGCCAGTAGTATCCAAACTAGCGGGAGCACAGATACGCAGTATTTT. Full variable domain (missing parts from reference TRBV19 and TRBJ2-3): DGGITQSPKYLFRKEGQNVTLSCEQNLNHDAMYWYRQDPGQGLRLIYYSQIVNDFQKGDIAEGYSVSREKKESFPLTVTSAQKNPTAFYLCASSIQTSGSTDTQYFGPGTRLTVL.

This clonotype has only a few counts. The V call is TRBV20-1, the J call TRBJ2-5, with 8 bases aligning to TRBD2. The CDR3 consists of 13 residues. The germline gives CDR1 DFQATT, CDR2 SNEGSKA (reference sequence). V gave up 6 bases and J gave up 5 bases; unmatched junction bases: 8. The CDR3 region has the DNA TGCAGTGCGACCTTGACTAGCGCGGAGACCCAGTACTTC. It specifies CSATLTSAETQYF.

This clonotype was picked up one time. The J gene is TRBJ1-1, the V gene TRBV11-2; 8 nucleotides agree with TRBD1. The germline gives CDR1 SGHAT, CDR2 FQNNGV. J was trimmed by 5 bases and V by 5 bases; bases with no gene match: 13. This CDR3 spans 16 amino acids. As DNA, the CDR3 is TGTGCCAGCAGCCACAAGGGCGACAGGGGAGGTACTGAAGCTTTCTTT. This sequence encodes CASSHKGDRGGTEAFF.

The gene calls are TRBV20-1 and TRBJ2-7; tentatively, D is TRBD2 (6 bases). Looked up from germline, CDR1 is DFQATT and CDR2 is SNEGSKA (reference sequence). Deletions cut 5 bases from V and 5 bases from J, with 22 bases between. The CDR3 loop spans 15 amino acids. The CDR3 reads CSAPSMGGGSDEQYF. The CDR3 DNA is TGCAGTGCTCCTTCGATGGGGGGTGGTAGTGACGAGCAGTACTTC.

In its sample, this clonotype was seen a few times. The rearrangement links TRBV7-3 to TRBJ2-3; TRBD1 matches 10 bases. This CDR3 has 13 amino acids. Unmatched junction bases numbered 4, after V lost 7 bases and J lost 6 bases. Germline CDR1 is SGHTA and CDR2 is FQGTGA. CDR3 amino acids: CASMGTGVDTQYF. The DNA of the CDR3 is TGTGCCAGCATGGGGACAGGGGTTGATACGCAGTATTTT.

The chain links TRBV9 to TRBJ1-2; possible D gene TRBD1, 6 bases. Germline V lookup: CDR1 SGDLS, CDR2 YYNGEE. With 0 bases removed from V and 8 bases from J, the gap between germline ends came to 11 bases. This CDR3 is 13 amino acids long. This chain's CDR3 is CASSVGRGPGYTF. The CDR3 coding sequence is TGTGCCAGCAGCGTAGGCCGGGGGCCCGGCTACACCTTC.

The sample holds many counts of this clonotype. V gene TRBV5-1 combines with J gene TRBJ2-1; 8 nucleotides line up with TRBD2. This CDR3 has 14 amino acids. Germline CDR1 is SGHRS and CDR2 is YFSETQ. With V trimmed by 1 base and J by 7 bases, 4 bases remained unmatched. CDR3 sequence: CASSLSLAVNEQFF. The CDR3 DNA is TGCGCCAGCAGCTTGTCACTAGCGGTAAATGAGCAGTTCTTC.

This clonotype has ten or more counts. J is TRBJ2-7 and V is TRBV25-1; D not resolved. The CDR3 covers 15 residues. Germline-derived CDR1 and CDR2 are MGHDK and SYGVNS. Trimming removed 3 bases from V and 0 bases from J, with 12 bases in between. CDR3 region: CASSDIGLSSYEQYF. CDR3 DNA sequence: TGTGCCAGCAGTGATATAGGGCTTAGCTCCTACGAGCAGTACTTC.

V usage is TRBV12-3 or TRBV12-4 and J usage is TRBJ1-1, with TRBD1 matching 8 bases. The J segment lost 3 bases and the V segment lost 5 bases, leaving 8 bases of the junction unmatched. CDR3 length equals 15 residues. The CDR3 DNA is TGTGCCAGCAGTCCTCAAGGACAGGGTTACACTGAAGCTTTCTTT. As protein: CASSPQGQGYTEAFF.

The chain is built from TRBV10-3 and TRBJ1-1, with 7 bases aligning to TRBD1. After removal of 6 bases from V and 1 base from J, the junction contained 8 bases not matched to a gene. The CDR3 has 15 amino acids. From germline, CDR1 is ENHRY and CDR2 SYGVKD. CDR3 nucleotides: TGTGCCATCAGGGAACGACAGGGTCCGAACACTGAAGCTTTCTTT. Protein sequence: CAIRERQGPNTEAFF.

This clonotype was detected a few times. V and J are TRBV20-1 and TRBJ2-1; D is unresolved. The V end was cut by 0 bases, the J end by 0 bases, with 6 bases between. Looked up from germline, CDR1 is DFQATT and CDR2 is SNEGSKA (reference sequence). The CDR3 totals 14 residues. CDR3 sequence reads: CSARDIGSYNEQFF. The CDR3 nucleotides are TGCAGTGCTAGAGACATAGGCTCCTACAATGAGCAGTTCTTC.

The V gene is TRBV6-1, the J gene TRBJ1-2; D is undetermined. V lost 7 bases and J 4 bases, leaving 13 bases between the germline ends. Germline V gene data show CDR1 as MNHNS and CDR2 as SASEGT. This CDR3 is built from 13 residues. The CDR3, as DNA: TGTGCCAGCAATGCTGCCGTCCTCTATGGCTACACCTTC. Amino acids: CASNAAVLYGYTF.

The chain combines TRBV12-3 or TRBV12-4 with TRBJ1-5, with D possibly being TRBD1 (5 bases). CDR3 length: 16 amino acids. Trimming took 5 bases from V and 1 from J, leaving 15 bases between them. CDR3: CASSPLGGGSNQPQHF. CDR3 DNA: TGTGCCAGCAGTCCGCTGGGGGGAGGGAGCAATCAGCCCCAGCATTTT.

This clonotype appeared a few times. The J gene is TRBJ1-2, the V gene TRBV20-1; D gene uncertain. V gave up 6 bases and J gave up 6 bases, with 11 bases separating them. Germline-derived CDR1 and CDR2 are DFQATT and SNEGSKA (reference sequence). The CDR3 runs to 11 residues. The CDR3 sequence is CSALKGHGYTF. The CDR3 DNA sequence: TGCAGTGCCCTGAAAGGGCATGGCTACACCTTC.

CDR3 nucleotides: TGTGCCAGCAGTTACTCGTTGGCCGGGAGTCTGTACGAGCAGTACTTC. Its translation is CASSYSLAGSLYEQYF. This chain joins TRBV6-6 and TRBJ2-7; possible D gene TRBD2, 6 bases. The CDR3 length is 16 residues. V was shortened by 0 bases and J by 4 bases, with 16 bases between the two germline ends. Germline V gene lookup returns CDR1 MNHNY and CDR2 SVGAGI (reference sequence).

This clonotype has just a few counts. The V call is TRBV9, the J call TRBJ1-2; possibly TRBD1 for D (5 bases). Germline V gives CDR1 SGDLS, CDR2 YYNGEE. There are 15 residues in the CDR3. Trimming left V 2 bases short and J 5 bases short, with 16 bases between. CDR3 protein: CASSVTDSRGYGYTF. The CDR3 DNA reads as TGTGCCAGCAGCGTGACAGATTCTCGGGGGTATGGCTACACCTTC. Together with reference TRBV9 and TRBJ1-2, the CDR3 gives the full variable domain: DSGVTQTPKHLITATGQRVTLRCSPRSGDLSVYWYQQSLDQGLQFLIQYYNGEERAKGNILERFSAQQFPDLHSELNLSSLELGDSALYFCASSVTDSRGYGYTFGSGTRLTVV.

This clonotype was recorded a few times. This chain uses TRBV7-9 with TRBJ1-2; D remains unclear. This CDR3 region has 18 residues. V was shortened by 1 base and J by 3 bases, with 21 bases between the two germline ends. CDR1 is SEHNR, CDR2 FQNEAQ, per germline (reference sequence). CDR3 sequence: CASSLGSAGRNLDYGYTF. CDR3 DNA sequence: TGTGCCAGCAGCTTAGGGTCGGCAGGAAGGAACTTAGACTATGGCTACACCTTC. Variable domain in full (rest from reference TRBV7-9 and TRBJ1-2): DTGVSQNPRHKITKRGQNVTFRCDPISEHNRLYWYRQTLGQGPEFLTYFQNEAQLEKSRLLSDRFSAERPKGSFSTLEIQRTEQGDSAMYLCASSLGSAGRNLDYGYTFGSGTRLTVV.